This is a list of T cell receptor beta chains from one sample in a study of T cell repertoires in cytomegalovirus infection. Using its own MiXCR run on the reads, TCRdb lists one record per CDR3 protein. The data show hundreds of thousands of distinct CDR3 sequences, approximately 42% seen once. Antigens for these TCRs are unknown. This material consisted of cultured PBMCs, taken from culture after CMV antigen stimulation. The receptor set was obtained from a human donor in good health (CMV status not recorded). Some clones in this sample may be carry-over from other donors' samples. Both conserved end residues are part of each CDR3. The D gene is left open where the match is weak. Expanded clones get a size class; other rows say once, few or many, or leave the size out.

TRBJ2-1,TRBD2,many,TRBV7-2,CASSSGTSGRSEQFF,TGTGCCAGCAGCTCAGGGACTAGCGGTCGGAGTGAGCAGTTCTTC
TRBJ2-2,-,-,TRBV7-6,CASSLERAGTGELFF,TGTGCCAGCAGCTTAGAAAGGGCGGGTACCGGGGAGCTGTTTTTT
TRBJ2-7,TRBD1,-,TRBV7-9,CASRGQGESEQYF,TGTGCCAGCAGAGGACAGGGGGAGAGCGAGCAGTACTTC
TRBJ1-2,TRBD1,-,TRBV19,CASKQGEAGYGYTF,TGTGCCAGTAAACAGGGGGAGGCCGGGTATGGCTACACCTTC
TRBJ2-1,-,-,TRBV19,CASSIVGHSYNEQFF,TGTGCCAGTAGTATTGTGGGGCACTCCTACAATGAGCAGTTCTTC
TRBJ2-2,-,-,TRBV7-6,CASSLADGELFF,TGTGCCAGCAGCTTAGCGGACGGGGAGCTGTTTTTT
TRBJ2-5,-,few,TRBV7-2,CASSPFPETQYF,TGTGCCAGCAGCCCCTTCCCCGAGACCCAGTACTTC
TRBJ2-3,-,-,TRBV6-1,CASSEAVTSRSTDTQYF,TGTGCCAGCAGTGAAGCCGTCACGTCCCGCTCCACAGATACGCAGTATTTT
TRBJ2-1,TRBD2,-,TRBV5-6,CASNRGLAAYNEQFF,TGTGCCAGCAACCGAGGACTAGCGGCTTACAATGAGCAGTTCTTC
TRBJ2-7,TRBD1,-,TRBV6-5,CASSRGTGGSYEQYF,TGTGCCAGCAGCCGGGGGACAGGGGGGTCCTACGAGCAGTACTTC
TRBJ2-7,TRBD1,-,TRBV15,CATSRDPGQGIAYEQYF,TGTGCCACCAGCAGAGATCCGGGACAGGGAATAGCCTACGAGCAGTACTTC
TRBJ2-1,TRBD2,-,TRBV4-2,CASSPNVLASYNEQFF,TGTGCCAGCAGCCCAAATGTACTAGCGAGCTACAATGAGCAGTTCTTC
TRBJ2-7,-,-,TRBV9,CASSVDGTTYEQYF,TGTGCCAGCAGCGTAGATGGGACCACTTACGAGCAGTACTTC
TRBJ1-2,TRBD1,-,TRBV12-3/TRBV12-4,CASTQNPGGVGYTF,TGTGCCAGCACCCAAAATCCAGGGGGCGTTGGCTACACCTTC
TRBJ2-5,TRBD2,-,TRBV7-6,CASSPRTSGETQYF,TGTGCCAGCAGCCCTCGGACTAGCGGAGAGACCCAGTACTTC
TRBJ2-7,-,-,TRBV12-3/TRBV12-4,CASSFGTGRYEQYF,TGTGCCAGCAGTTTCGGCACAGGGCGATACGAGCAGTACTTC
TRBJ2-2,TRBD2,few,TRBV6-2/TRBV6-3,CASSYAGLAGRTGELFF,TGTGCCAGCAGTTACGCGGGACTAGCGGGACGGACCGGGGAGCTGTTTTTT
TRBJ2-3,-,few,TRBV12-3/TRBV12-4,CASSPITYGGGRDTQYF,TGTGCCAGCAGTCCGATTACCTACGGGGGAGGTAGAGATACGCAGTATTTT
TRBJ2-5,TRBD1,once,TRBV2,CASSEVGQGETQYF,TGTGCCAGCAGTGAAGTGGGACAGGGCGAGACCCAGTACTTC
TRBJ2-7,-,-,TRBV27,CASSTRGGPWGEQYF,TGTGCCAGCAGTACTCGCGGGGGCCCGTGGGGCGAGCAGTACTTC